In its sample, the clone carrying this T cell receptor beta chain was seen a few times. Its specificity is not known. CDR1 MNHEY and CDR2 SVGAGI come from the germline V gene. Trimming cost V 4 bases and J 7 bases, with 20 bases left between them. The CDR3 runs 16 residues. This sample was taken from a study of cytomegalovirus exposure and HLA in healthy donors. Those who donated were healthy bone marrow donors. The study's findings and limits: In terms of immune exposure information, only CMV serostatus was available.

Primers included in the PCR were 60 Vbeta and 13 Jbeta primers. Per the authors' pipeline: The authors later counted 75 million to 90 million unique TCR beta chains, some 11 million of them shared. Here immunoSEQ multiplex PCR was the method, and the copy in TCRdb shows in-frame clones only, minus some. V, J and clone size reflect that table, while D and trimming were determined from the DNA. Of over 75,000 clones listed, over 65% are singletons. The sequenced sample was PBMCs. The J gene is TRBJ2-1, the V gene TRBV6-5, with D possibly being TRBD2 (6 bases). The clonotype was recovered from a woman aged 55-69 years in good health and CMV-seronegative. This CDR3 is CASSSVGGGVGNEQFF. CDR3 nucleotide sequence: TGTGCCAGCAGTTCGGTGGGAGGAGGGGTGGGGAATGAGCAGTTCTTC.